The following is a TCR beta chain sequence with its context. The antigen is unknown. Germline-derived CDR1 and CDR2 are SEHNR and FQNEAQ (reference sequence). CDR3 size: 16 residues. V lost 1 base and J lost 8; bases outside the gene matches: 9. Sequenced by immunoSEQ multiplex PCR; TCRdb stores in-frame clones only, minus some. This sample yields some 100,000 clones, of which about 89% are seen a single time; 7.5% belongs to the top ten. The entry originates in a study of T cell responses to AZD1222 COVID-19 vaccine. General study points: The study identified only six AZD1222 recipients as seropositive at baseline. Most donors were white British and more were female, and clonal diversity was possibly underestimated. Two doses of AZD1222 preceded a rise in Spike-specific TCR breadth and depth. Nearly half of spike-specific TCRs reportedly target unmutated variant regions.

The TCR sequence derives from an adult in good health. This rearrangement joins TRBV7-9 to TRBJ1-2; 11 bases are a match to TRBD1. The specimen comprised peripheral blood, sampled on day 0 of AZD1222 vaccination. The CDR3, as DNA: TGTGCCAGCAGCTTAGACTCCGGACAGGGGGCGGGCGGCTACACCTTC. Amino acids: CASSLDSGQGAGGYTF. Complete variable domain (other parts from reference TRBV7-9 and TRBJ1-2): DTGVSQNPRHKITKRGQNVTFRCDPISEHNRLYWYRQTLGQGPEFLTYFQNEAQLEKSRLLSDRFSAERPKGSFSTLEIQRTEQGDSAMYLCASSLDSGQGAGGYTFGSGTRLTVV.